This TCR beta chain derives from a study of shared clonotypes between healthy human individuals. Study-level information: The cohort comprised a couple of women and a few men. Their ages spanned 18 to 49 years.

Naive CD8 cells lacked CD45RO, underwent positive selection for CCR7 and left out terminally differentiated effector memory CD45RA+ cells. Donors included only healthy HIV-negative adults lacking recent acute infections or vaccinations. Study-wide findings and caveats: With few donors, the genetic and exposure-history diversity represented was limited.

About this clone: The antigen is unknown.

Germline V lookup: CDR1 MNHEY, CDR2 SVGAGI. The V end lost 5 bases, the J end lost 2 bases, and 15 bases lay between the germline ends. The CDR3 consists of 15 residues. Assay execution proceeded at the deep level. This table comes from immunoSEQ multiplex PCR, and its TCRdb copy is limited to in-frame clones, with some not included. Of roughly 2,000,000 clones in the sample, approximately 92% were seen once. The sample taken for sequencing was naive CD8+ T cells from PBMCs. The receptor was derived from a man between 18 and 35 years old in good health. Some clones in this sample may be carry-over from other donors' samples. V and J are TRBV6-5 and TRBJ1-2; D remains ambiguous. The CDR3: CASSTPFGPNYGYTF. CDR3 in DNA: TGTGCCAGCAGTACCCCCTTCGGACCAAACTATGGCTACACCTTC.